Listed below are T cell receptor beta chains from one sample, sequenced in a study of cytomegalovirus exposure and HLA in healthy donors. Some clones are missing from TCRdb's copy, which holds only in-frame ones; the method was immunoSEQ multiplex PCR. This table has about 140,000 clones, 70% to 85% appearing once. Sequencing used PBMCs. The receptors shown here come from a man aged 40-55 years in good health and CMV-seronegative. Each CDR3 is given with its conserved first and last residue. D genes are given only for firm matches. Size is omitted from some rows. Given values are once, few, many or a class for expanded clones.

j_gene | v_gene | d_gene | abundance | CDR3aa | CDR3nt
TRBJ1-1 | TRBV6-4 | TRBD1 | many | CASRETGRMNTEAFF | TGTGCCAGCAGGGAGACAGGGCGGATGAACACTGAAGCTTTCTTT
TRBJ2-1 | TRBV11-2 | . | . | CASSSFGTDRGNEQFF | TGTGCCAGCAGCTCGTTCGGGACGGATAGGGGGAATGAGCAGTTCTTC
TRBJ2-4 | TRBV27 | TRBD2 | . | CASSFSGEGGTKNSQYF | TGTGCCAGCAGTTTTAGCGGGGAGGGAGGGACCAAAAACAGTCAGTACTTC
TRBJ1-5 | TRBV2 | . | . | CASSEGQGNQPQHF | TGTGCCAGCAGTGAAGGACAGGGCAATCAGCCCCAGCATTTT
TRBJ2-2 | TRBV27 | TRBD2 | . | CASRTTSGGTGELFF | TGTGCCAGCAGAACGACTAGCGGGGGAACCGGGGAGCTGTTTTTT
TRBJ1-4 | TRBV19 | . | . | CASNRPHRTGGNEKLFF | TGTGCCAGTAACCGCCCCCACAGGACCGGCGGCAATGAAAAACTGTTTTTT
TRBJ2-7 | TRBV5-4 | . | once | CASRRRQRLYEQYF | TGTGCCAGCCGCCGGCGACAGAGACTTTACGAGCAGTACTTC
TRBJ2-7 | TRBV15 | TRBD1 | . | CATSRGGQGIYEQYF | TGTGCCACCAGCAGAGGGGGACAGGGGATCTACGAGCAGTACTTC
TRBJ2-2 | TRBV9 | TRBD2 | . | CASSVDRGGTGELFF | TGTGCCAGCAGCGTGGATCGGGGAGGGACCGGGGAGCTGTTTTTT
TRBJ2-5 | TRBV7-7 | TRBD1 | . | CASSPSGTDKETQYF | TGTGCCAGCAGCCCCTCCGGGACAGATAAAGAGACCCAGTACTTC
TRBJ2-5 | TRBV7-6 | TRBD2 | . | CASSLAGPGREWWQETQYF | TGTGCCAGCAGCTTAGCGGGCCCAGGGCGGGAGTGGTGGCAAGAGACCCAGTACTTC